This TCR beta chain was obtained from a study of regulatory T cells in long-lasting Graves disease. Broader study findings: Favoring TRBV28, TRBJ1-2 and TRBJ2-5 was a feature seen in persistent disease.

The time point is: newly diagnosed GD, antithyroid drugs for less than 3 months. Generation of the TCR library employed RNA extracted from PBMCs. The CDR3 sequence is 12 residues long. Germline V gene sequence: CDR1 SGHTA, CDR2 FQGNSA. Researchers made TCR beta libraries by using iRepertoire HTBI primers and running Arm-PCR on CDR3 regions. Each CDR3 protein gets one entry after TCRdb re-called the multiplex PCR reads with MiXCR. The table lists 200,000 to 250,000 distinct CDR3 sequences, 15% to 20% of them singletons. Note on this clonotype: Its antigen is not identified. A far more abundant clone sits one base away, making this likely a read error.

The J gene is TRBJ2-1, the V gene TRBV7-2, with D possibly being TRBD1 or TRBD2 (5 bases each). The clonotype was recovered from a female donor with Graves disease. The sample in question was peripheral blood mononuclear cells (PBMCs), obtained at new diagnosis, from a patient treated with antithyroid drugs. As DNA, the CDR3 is TGTGCCGGCAGCTTGGAGAGGGGTAGCGTATTCTTC. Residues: CAGSLERGSVFF.